Reported below is one TCR beta chain. Its antigen is still unknown. The PCR had 60 Vbeta and 13 Jbeta primers. Using immunoSEQ multiplex PCR, the repertoire was profiled, and TCRdb retains in-frame clones only, with some absent. The sample yields about 120,000 clones, under 85% seen once. Germline loops: CDR1 SGHDT, CDR2 YYEEEE. V trimming: 4 bases; J trimming: 4 bases; junction bases outside the gene matches: 5. The CDR3 runs to 15 residues. The data were taken from a study of cytomegalovirus exposure and HLA in healthy donors. Notes on the study in general: Association of a missense DCLRE1C variant with TCR beta V- and J-gene trimming was reported in a later analysis.

Sequenced input: PBMCs. This clonotype originated in a woman aged 18-29 years in good health and CMV-seronegative. This chain connects TRBV5-6 to TRBJ1-1; 12 bases are shared with TRBD1. The CDR3: CASSKGQGASTEAFF. Here the CDR3 DNA reads TGTGCCAGCAGCAAGGGACAGGGGGCTAGCACTGAAGCTTTCTTT.